Below are 22 T cell receptor beta chains sequenced from a single sample in a study of T cell repertoires in cytomegalovirus infection. These receptors' targets are unknown. TCRdb re-analysed the reads in MiXCR, keeping a single row per CDR3 protein. The top ten clones hold 18% of a sample with 550,000 to 850,000 distinct CDR3 sequences, around 35% of them seen once. The sequencing here drew on cultured PBMCs, taken from culture after CMV antigen stimulation. The receptor source for this set is a human donor in good health (CMV status not recorded). Some clones in this sample may be carry-over from other donors' samples.

The genes are TRBV28 and TRBJ1-5; no firm D call. This CDR3 has 14 residues. The germline V gene has CDR1 MDHEN and CDR2 SYDVKM. Trimming took 4 bases from V and 0 from J, leaving 7 bases between them. The CDR3 region is CASSSEDSNQPQHF. CDR3 coding DNA: TGTGCCAGCAGTTCGGAAGATAGCAATCAGCCCCAGCATTTT.

This clonotype has more than one count but fewer than ten. The CDR3 DNA reads TGTGCCAGCAGATCGGGACAGGCTAGCACCGGGGAGCTGTTTTTT. Protein: CASRSGQASTGELFF. This chain connects TRBV7-6 to TRBJ2-2; 8 bases are a match to TRBD1. Per the germline V gene, CDR1 is SGHVS and CDR2 is FNYEAQ. The trim removed 6 bases at V and 4 bases at J, leaving 7 bases unmatched. The CDR3 loop spans 15 amino acids.

This clonotype was picked up a small number of times. This chain joins TRBV5-6 and TRBJ1-1, with TRBD1 as a possible D gene (5 bases). This CDR3 region has 15 residues. Looked up from germline, CDR1 is SGHDT and CDR2 is YYEEEE. V gave up 3 bases and J gave up 3 bases, with 15 bases separating them. The CDR3 DNA reads as TGTGCCAGCAGCTCCAAGAGGGGTAGAGACACTGAAGCTTTCTTT. Its translation is CASSSKRGRDTEAFF.

CDR3 nucleotides: TGTGCCAGCAGCCCACGAACCGGACTAGCGCATGAAGAGACCCAGTACTTC. Amino acids: CASSPRTGLAHEETQYF. The genes are TRBV4-2 and TRBJ2-5; 9 bases are shared with TRBD2. V trimming: 4 bases; J trimming: 3 bases; junction bases outside the gene matches: 12. CDR3 length: 17 residues. In germline, CDR1 is LGHNA, CDR2 YNFKEQ.

The CDR3 nucleotides are TGTGCCAGCAGCTTTGGGTATCAGACTAGCGCGCCCGGGAATGAGCAGTTCTTC. This sequence encodes CASSFGYQTSAPGNEQFF. This rearrangement joins TRBV7-9 to TRBJ2-1, with 8 positions matching TRBD2. With V trimmed by 3 bases and J by 7 bases, 17 bases remained unmatched. This CDR3 is 18 amino acids long. Germline loops: CDR1 SEHNR, CDR2 FQNEAQ (reference sequence).

This clonotype was observed a handful of times. The rearrangement links TRBV12-5 to TRBJ2-3; possibly TRBD1 for D (5 bases). This CDR3 is built from 16 residues. CDR1 and CDR2 (germline): LGHNT, FRNRAP. Trimming cost V 2 bases and J 1 base, with 13 bases left between them. CDR3 region: CASGLKQGARTDTQYF. The CDR3 DNA is TGTGCTAGTGGTTTGAAGCAAGGGGCACGCACAGATACGCAGTATTTT.

The genes are TRBV12-3 or TRBV12-4 and TRBJ2-1; 9 bases are shared with TRBD2. With 2 bases clipped from V and 9 bases from J, the junction kept 8 bases outside the gene matches. This CDR3 is built from 15 residues. The CDR3 sequence: CASSLSEAGGREQFF. DNA of the CDR3: TGTGCCAGCAGTTTAAGTGAGGCGGGAGGGCGTGAGCAGTTCTTC.

The sample holds a few counts of this clonotype. The rearrangement joins TRBV11-2 to TRBJ1-5; TRBD1 might be the D (5 bases). Germline V lookup: CDR1 SGHAT, CDR2 FQNNGV. With 5 bases removed from V and 7 bases from J, the gap between germline ends came to 18 bases. CDR3 length equals 15 residues. The CDR3 loop reads CASSPSGGGGQPQHF. The CDR3 nucleotides are TGTGCCAGCAGCCCAAGTGGGGGTGGAGGGCAGCCCCAGCATTTT.

This clonotype has more than one count but fewer than ten. The rearrangement links TRBV7-9 to TRBJ2-5, with D uncertain. In germline, CDR1 is SEHNR, CDR2 FQNEAQ (reference sequence). Trimming stripped 4 bases from V and 1 base from J, with 13 bases between. The CDR3 extends over 15 amino acids. CDR3 DNA: TGTGCCAGCAGCTCAACCCGCACTCTCCAAGAGACCCAGTACTTC. Its protein is CASSSTRTLQETQYF. The entire variable domain, with the rest obtained from reference TRBV7-9 and TRBJ2-5, is as follows: DTGVSQNPRHKITKRGQNVTFRCDPISEHNRLYWYRQTLGQGPEFLTYFQNEAQLEKSRLLSDRFSAERPKGSFSTLEIQRTEQGDSAMYLCASSSTRTLQETQYFGPGTRLLVL.

This clonotype was seen a few times. This chain uses TRBV6-6 with TRBJ2-7, with D unresolved. CDR1 is MNHNY, CDR2 SVGAGI, per germline (reference sequence). V was trimmed by 8 bases and J by 5 bases, leaving 10 bases between them. The CDR3 consists of 11 residues. For the CDR3, the DNA is TGTGCCAGCTCCATAGGTCACGAGCAGTACTTC. It is translated as CASSIGHEQYF.

This clonotype occurred a few times. The chain has TRBV12-5 and TRBJ2-1; the D is unclear. This CDR3 comprises 16 residues. From germline, CDR1 is LGHNT and CDR2 FRNRAP. Trimming removed 0 bases at V and 0 bases at J, with 9 bases between. The CDR3 nucleotides read TGTGCTAGTGGTTTGGTACTCTCCCACTCCTACAATGAGCAGTTCTTC. Its protein product is CASGLVLSHSYNEQFF.

DNA for the CDR3: TGTGCCAGCAGGCTATTGACCTCAAAGGCTGAAAAACTGTTTTTT. As protein: CASRLLTSKAEKLFF. This rearrangement joins TRBV6-1 to TRBJ1-4; no reliable D call. The V end was cut by 6 bases, the J end by 7 bases, with 18 bases between. The CDR3 has 15 residues. The germline V gene encodes CDR1 MNHNS and CDR2 SASEGT.

This clonotype has more than one count but fewer than ten. This CDR3 is CASSSTANSGNTIYF. In DNA form, the CDR3 reads TGTGCCAGCAGCTCGACGGCCAACTCTGGAAACACCATATATTTT. The V and J genes are TRBV7-6 and TRBJ1-3; D gene ambiguous. Germline-derived CDR1 and CDR2 are SGHVS and FNYEAQ. There are 15 residues in the CDR3. V was pared by 4 bases and J by 0 bases, with 10 bases between.

There are a few counts of this clonotype. The chain is built from TRBV11-2 and TRBJ2-7; 7 bases agree with TRBD2. J lost 2 bases, V lost 8 bases, and 9 bases had no gene match. This CDR3 has 14 residues. From germline, CDR1 is SGHAT and CDR2 FQNNGV. The CDR3, as DNA: TGTGCCAGCCGGGGTGGGAGGGGACCCTACGAGCAGTACTTC. Amino acid sequence: CASRGGRGPYEQYF.

V and J are TRBV12-3 or TRBV12-4 and TRBJ1-2, with D possibly matching TRBD1 (6 bases). The V gene lost 4 bases and the J gene lost 0 bases, with 9 bases spanning the gap. The CDR3 sequence is 14 residues long. The CDR3 DNA reads as TGTGCCAGCAGTTGGGGACATTCTAACTATGGCTACACCTTC. Translating it yields CASSWGHSNYGYTF.

The chain joins TRBV9 to TRBJ2-1; TRBD2 matches at 14 bases. This CDR3 spans 16 amino acids. After removal of 0 bases from V and 10 bases from J, the junction contained 6 bases not matched to a gene. CDR1 and CDR2 from the germline V gene are SGDLS and YYNGEE. The chain's CDR3 is CASSVGTSGGKREQFF. In nucleotides, the CDR3 is TGTGCCAGCAGCGTAGGGACTAGCGGGGGGAAACGGGAGCAGTTCTTC.

The CDR3 DNA sequence: TGTGCCAGCGCCTTAGCGGGAGGGCGGGGAGATACGCAGTATTTT. Translation gives CASALAGGRGDTQYF. V and J are TRBV7-2 and TRBJ2-3, with TRBD2 matching 11 bases. The CDR3 is made up of 15 amino acids. The ends lost 8 bases at V and 5 bases at J; junction bases unmatched: 9. CDR1 SGHTA and CDR2 FQGNSA come from the germline V gene.

The rearrangement uses TRBV12-3 or TRBV12-4 and TRBJ1-5, with 12 bases fitting TRBD1. V was pared by 3 bases and J by 7 bases, with 4 bases of the junction left unmatched. The CDR3 has 15 residues. The CDR3 reads CASSFGTGGLQPQHF. For the CDR3, the DNA is TGTGCCAGCAGTTTCGGGACAGGGGGCTTACAGCCCCAGCATTTT.

A few counts support this clonotype. The chain combines TRBV7-2 with TRBJ2-1; unclear D gene. CDR1 is SGHTA, CDR2 FQGNSA, per germline. This CDR3 spans 14 amino acids. The V end was cut by 6 bases, the J end by 2 bases, with 11 bases between. CDR3 sequence: CASRGGVAYNEQFF. CDR3 nucleotide sequence: TGTGCCAGCAGAGGTGGCGTTGCCTACAATGAGCAGTTCTTC.

The chain uses TRBV3-1 and TRBJ1-2; D gene uncertain. In germline, CDR1 is LGHDT, CDR2 YNNKEL (reference sequence). V gave up 0 bases and J gave up 0 bases, with 11 bases separating them. The CDR3 has 16 amino acids. For the CDR3, the DNA is TGTGCCAGCAGCCAAGATAAGGACCAAGCTAACTATGGCTACACCTTC. Translating it yields CASSQDKDQANYGYTF.

This clonotype was observed a handful of times. This sequence joins TRBV7-2 and TRBJ1-1; the D is unclear. Per the germline V gene, CDR1 is SGHTA and CDR2 is FQGNSA. Trimming pared 2 bases from V and 3 bases from J, leaving 13 bases between. This CDR3 comprises 15 residues. CDR3 nucleotides: TGTGCCAGCAGCTTAAGGGCAGGACTCTACACTGAAGCTTTCTTT. Translated, it gives CASSLRAGLYTEAFF.

This chain joins TRBV11-2 and TRBJ1-1; D is uncertain. Germline CDR1 reads SGHAT; CDR2 reads FQNNGV. The CDR3 loop spans 13 amino acids. Trimming left V 1 base short and J 8 bases short, with 11 bases between. CDR3: CASSLVGYREAFF. The CDR3 coding sequence is TGTGCCAGCAGCTTAGTGGGTTATAGAGAAGCTTTCTTT. Together with reference TRBV11-2 and TRBJ1-1, the CDR3 gives the full variable domain: EAGVAQSPRYKIIEKRQSVAFWCNPISGHATLYWYQQILGQGPKLLIQFQNNGVVDDSQLPKDRFSAERLKGVDSTLKIQPAKLEDSAVYLCASSLVGYREAFFGQGTRLTVV.